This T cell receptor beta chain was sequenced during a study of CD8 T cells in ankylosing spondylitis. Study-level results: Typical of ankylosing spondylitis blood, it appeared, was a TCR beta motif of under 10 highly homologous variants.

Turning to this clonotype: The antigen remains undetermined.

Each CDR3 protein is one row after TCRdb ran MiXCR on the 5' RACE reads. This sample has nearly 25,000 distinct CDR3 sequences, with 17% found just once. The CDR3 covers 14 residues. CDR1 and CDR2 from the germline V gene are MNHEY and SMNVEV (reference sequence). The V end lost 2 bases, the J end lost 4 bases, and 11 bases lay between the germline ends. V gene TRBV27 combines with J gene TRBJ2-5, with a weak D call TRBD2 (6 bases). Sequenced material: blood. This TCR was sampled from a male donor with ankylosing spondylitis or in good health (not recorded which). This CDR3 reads CASSLAGIAETQYF. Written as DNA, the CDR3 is TGTGCCAGCAGTTTAGCGGGAATAGCAGAGACCCAGTACTTC.